This T cell receptor (beta chain) originates from a study of blood T cell repertoires in COVID-19. Overall study: COVID-19 samples, acute and convalescent, were from the United States, Italy and Spain.

Methods used by the authors: For nucleated cells, counts were estimated from reference gene primer amplification. Assay: immunoSEQ multiplex PCR; the TCRdb copy retains only in-frame clones and omits some. The V and J calls and clone size are taken from that table; D and trimming were inferred from the DNA. This table holds roughly 38,000 clones, 90% found once. The CDR3 covers 15 residues. Germline V lookup: CDR1 MNHEY, CDR2 SMNVEV (reference sequence). V lost 0 bases and J 3 bases, leaving 9 bases between the germline ends. The receptor's source is a man between 65 and 80 years old with acute or convalescent COVID-19. The sample consisted of peripheral blood. The rearrangement uses TRBV27 and TRBJ2-1; D ambiguous. The CDR3 region has the DNA TGTGCCAGCAGTTTATCGAAACATAACTACAATGAGCAGTTCTTC. Amino acids: CASSLSKHNYNEQFF.